This T cell receptor beta chain was recorded in a study of blood T cells in healthy people across ages (dated by TCRdb to 2015 to 2017). At the level of the whole study: Template switching captured roughly one uniquely barcoded TCR beta cDNA molecule per two T cells in model experiments. Using the same blood draw, the study looked at two additional independent replicas of 1 million unique cDNA reads for two donors, one aged 18 to 30 and the other aged 80 or older. Donors were grouped into four age groups: young (average approximately 15 years), middle-aged (39), aged (around 60) and long-lived (just over 80). To avoid experimental bias, donors of different ages were spread randomly across the sequencing lanes. The study measured age-related changes in TCR beta repertoire diversity using deep sequencing normalized with unique cDNA molecular identifiers.

Summary of the overall study and its limitations: Estimates of total diversity based on one million sequenced T cells were considered lower bounds and underestimates. Observed TCR beta diversity correlated strongly with the percentage of naive T cells measured by flow cytometry. Because profiling used bulk unsorted PBMCs, naive and antigen-experienced compartments could not be compared conclusively. Observed TCR beta diversity per million T cells fell roughly linearly with age, and a significant reduction was already apparent by age about 43. Compared with the aged group, more naive CD4+ T cells, fewer expanded clones and increased TCR diversity were shown by the long-lived group, suggesting age selection. Donor CMV infection status was unknown, potentially confounding age-related changes in expanded clonotypes.

About this clonotype itself: It has no known antigen specificity. The input lacks base qualities; no much larger clone sits a single base away.

The library relied on 5' RACE. The instrument given in TCRdb is Illumina HiSeq 2500. A second about 7 to 12 cycle PCR used a sample-barcoded 5' primer and a J-beta primer mix. Each TCR beta cDNA molecule received a unique molecular identifier from a template-switch 5' adaptor carrying 12 random nucleotides. Each sample yielded at least 2.5 million CDR3-containing paired-end reads. The Mint cDNA synthesis kit, primed by a TRBC-specific oligonucleotide, was used to synthesize first-strand cDNA from all RNA. Following uracil-DNA glycosylase treatment, a first 18-cycle PCR with universal primers M1SS and BC2_uni_R was performed on all cDNA. In the original analysis: For normalization, 1 million high-quality reads, each with a distinct molecular identifier, were randomly selected from each sample. Instead of being binned into consensus sequences, reads that shared molecular identifiers were thrown out. MiTCR, run with a Q25 quality threshold and the strictest error-elimination algorithm, handled CDR3 identification, clonotype clustering and error correction. A nonparametric unseen species model with Euler transformation was used to estimate lower-bound total TCR beta diversity. The public sequencing data were trimmed at Q25 with fastp and processed into clonotypes with MiXCR by TCRdb, which kept only in-frame beta chains. Each CDR3 protein gets just one entry, which takes the most common genes and DNA from the rows behind it. The V and J calls here are based on TCRdb, not the publication. This sample comprises 1.5 million to 2 million distinct CDR3 sequences, around half of them detected only once. The top ten clonotypes cover less than 2.5% of the sample.

The roughly 39 donors, aged about 6 to 90 years, were systemically healthy Caucasian individuals from Russia. Each donor gave about 10 milliliters of peripheral blood, drawn into EDTA-treated Vacutainer tubes. PBMCs were isolated by Ficoll-Paque density-gradient centrifugation, with at least 6.5 million obtained per sample. Trizol reagent was used to extract total RNA from PBMCs, with at least 6 micrograms per sample. Naive CD45RAhigh/CD27high T cell percentages were measured by flow cytometry on a PBMC aliquot from every donor. Inclusive of the bounding cysteine and phenylalanine, the CDR3 is 14 residues long. The only DNA kept is the CDR3, 42 bases in frame from the first base. Deletion took 8 bases off V and 0 bases off J, with a span of 14 bases between the germline ends. Taken from the germline V gene, the CDR1 and CDR2 loops are SNHLY and FYNNEI.

The source of this sequence is a woman aged 40 to 50 in good health. The chain was built from TRBV2 and TRBJ2-7; the D call could be TRBD1 or TRBD2, with each sharing 5 bases. Sequenced input: blood. The CDR3 sequence is CASSRGILSYEQYF. DNA sequence: TGTGCCAGCTCGAGGGGAATACTCTCCTACGAGCAGTACTTC.